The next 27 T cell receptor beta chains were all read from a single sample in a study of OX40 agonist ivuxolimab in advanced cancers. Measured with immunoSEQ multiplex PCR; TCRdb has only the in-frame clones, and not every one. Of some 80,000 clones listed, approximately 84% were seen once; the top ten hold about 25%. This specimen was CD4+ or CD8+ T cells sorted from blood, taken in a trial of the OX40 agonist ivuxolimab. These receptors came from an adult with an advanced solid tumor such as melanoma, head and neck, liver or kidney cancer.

CDR3 protein: CASGTGGPYNEQFF. Written as DNA, the CDR3 is TGCGCCAGCGGAACAGGGGGCCCCTACAATGAGCAGTTCTTC. V is TRBV10-1 and J is TRBJ2-1, with 9 bases fitting TRBD1. In germline, CDR1 is WNHNN, CDR2 SYGVQD (reference sequence). The CDR3 spans 14 residues. The V gene end was trimmed by 8 bases and the J gene end by 2 bases; junction bases not matched to a gene: 4.

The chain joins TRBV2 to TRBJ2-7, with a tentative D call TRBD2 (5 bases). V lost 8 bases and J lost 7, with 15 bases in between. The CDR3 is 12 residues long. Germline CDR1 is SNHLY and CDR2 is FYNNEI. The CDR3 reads CASSMRAWEQYF. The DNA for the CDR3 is TGTGCCAGCTCAATGAGGGCGTGGGAGCAGTACTTC.

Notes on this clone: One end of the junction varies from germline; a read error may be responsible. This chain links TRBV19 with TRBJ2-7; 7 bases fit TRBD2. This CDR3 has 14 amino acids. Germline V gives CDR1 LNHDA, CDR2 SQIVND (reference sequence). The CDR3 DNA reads TGTGCCAGTAGTATAGACCCCCTTGGCGGGAGAATACACTTC. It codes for CASSIDPLGGRIHF.

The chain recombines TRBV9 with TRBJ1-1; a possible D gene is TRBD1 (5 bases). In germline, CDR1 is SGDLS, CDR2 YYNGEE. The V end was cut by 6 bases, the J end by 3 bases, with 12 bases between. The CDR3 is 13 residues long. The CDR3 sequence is CASTGGTDTEAFF. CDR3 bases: TGTGCCAGCACTGGAGGGACCGACACTGAAGCTTTCTTT.

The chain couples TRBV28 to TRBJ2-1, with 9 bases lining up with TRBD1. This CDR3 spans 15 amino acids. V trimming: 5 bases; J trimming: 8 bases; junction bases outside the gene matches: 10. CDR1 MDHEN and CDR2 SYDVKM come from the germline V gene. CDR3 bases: TGTGCCAGCAGTCTCCGGGACAGGGATGGCGATGAGCAGTTCTTC. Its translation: CASSLRDRDGDEQFF.

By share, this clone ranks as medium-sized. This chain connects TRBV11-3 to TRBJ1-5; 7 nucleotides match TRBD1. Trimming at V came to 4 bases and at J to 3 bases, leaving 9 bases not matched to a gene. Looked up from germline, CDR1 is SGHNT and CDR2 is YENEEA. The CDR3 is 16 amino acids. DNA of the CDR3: TGTGCCAGCAGCTCAACCGGACAGGCATACAATCAGCCCCAGCATTTT. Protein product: CASSSTGQAYNQPQHF.

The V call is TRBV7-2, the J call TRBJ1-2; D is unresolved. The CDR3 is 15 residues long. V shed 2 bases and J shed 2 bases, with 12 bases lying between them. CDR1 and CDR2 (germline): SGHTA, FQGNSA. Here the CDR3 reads CASSLSHNSNYGYTF. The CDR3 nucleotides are TGTGCCAGCAGCTTATCCCACAATTCAAACTATGGCTACACCTTC.

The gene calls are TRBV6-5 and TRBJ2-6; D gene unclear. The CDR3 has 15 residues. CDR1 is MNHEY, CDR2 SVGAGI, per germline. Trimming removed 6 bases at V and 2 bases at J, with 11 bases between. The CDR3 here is CASRTQDAGANVLTF. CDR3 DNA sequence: TGTGCCAGCAGGACCCAAGACGCTGGGGCCAACGTCCTGACTTTC.

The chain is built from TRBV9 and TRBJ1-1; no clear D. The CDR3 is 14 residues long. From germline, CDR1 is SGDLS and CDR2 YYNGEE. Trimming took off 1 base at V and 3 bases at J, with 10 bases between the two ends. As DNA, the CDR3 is TGTGCCAGCAGCGTACGTCAAAGGGACACTGAAGCTTTCTTT. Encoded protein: CASSVRQRDTEAFF.

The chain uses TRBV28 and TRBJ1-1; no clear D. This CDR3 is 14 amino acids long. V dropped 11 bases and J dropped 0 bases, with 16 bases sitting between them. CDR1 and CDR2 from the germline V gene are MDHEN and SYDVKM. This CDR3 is CAHRKRVLNTEAFF. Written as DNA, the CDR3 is TGTGCCCATCGGAAAAGGGTGTTGAACACTGAAGCTTTCTTT.

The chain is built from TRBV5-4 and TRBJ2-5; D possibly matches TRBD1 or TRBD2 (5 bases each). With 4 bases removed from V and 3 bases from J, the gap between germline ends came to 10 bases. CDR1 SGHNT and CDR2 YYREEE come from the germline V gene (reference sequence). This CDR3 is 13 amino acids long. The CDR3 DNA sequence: TGTGCCAGCAGCGTCGGGGCGGAAGAGACCCAGTACTTC. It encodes CASSVGAEETQYF. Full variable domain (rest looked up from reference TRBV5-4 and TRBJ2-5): ETGVTQSPTHLIKTRGQQVTLRCSSQSGHNTVSWYQQALGQGPQFIFQYYREEENGRGNFPPRFSGLQFPNYSSELNVNALELDDSALYLCASSVGAEETQYFGPGTRLLVL.

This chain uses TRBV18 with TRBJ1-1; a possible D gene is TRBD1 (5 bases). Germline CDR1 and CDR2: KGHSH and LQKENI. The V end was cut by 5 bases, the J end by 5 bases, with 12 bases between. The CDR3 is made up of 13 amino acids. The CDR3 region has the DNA TGTGCCAGCTCATCGGCTACAGGAACTGAAGCTTTCTTT. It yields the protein CASSSATGTEAFF.

The CDR3: CASSLYPRRSRDTEAFF. For the CDR3, the DNA is TGTGCCAGCAGCTTATATCCACGCAGGTCAAGAGACACTGAAGCTTTCTTT. The rearrangement links TRBV11-2 to TRBJ1-1; D is uncertain. Trimming took 2 bases from V and 3 from J, leaving 19 bases between them. Germline V gene sequence: CDR1 SGHAT, CDR2 FQNNGV. This CDR3 contains 17 residues.

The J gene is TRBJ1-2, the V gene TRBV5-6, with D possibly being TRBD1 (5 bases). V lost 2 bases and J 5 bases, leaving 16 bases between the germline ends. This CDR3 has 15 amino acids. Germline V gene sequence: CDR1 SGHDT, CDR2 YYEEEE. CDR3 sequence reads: CASSFLTPGVYGYTF. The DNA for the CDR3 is TGTGCCAGCAGCTTCCTGACCCCGGGGGTGTATGGCTACACCTTC.

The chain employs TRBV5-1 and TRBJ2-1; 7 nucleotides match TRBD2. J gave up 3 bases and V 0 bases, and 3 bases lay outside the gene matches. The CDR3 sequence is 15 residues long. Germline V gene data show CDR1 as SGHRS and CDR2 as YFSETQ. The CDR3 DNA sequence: TGCGCCAGCAGCTTGGGGCTAGCGGACTACAATGAGCAGTTCTTC. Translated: CASSLGLADYNEQFF.

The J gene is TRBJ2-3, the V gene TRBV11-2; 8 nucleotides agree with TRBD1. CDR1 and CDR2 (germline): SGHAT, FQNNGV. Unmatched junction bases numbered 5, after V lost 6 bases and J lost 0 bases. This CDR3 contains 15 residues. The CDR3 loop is CASRTGVGSTDTQYF. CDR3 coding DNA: TGTGCCAGCAGGACAGGGGTTGGGAGCACAGATACGCAGTATTTT. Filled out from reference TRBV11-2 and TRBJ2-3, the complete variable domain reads EAGVAQSPRYKIIEKRQSVAFWCNPISGHATLYWYQQILGQGPKLLIQFQNNGVVDDSQLPKDRFSAERLKGVDSTLKIQPAKLEDSAVYLCASRTGVGSTDTQYFGPGTRLTVL.

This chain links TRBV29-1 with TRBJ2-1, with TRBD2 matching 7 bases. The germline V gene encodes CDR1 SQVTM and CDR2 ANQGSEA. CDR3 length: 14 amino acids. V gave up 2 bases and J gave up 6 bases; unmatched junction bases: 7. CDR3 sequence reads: CSVEPGGGFNEQFF. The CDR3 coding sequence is TGCAGCGTTGAACCGGGAGGCGGGTTCAATGAGCAGTTCTTC.

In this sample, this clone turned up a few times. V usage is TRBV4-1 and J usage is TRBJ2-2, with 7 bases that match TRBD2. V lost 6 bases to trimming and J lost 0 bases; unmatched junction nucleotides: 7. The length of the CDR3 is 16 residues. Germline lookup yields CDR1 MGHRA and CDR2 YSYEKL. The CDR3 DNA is TGCGCCAGCAGAACGGGAGGTTTTACGAACACCGGGGAGCTGTTTTTT. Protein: CASRTGGFTNTGELFF.

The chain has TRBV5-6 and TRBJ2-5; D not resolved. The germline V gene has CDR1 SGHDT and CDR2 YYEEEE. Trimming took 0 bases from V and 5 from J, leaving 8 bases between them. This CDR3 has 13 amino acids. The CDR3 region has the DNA TGTGCCAGCAGCTTGGCCGTAGGGGAGACCCAGTACTTC. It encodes CASSLAVGETQYF.

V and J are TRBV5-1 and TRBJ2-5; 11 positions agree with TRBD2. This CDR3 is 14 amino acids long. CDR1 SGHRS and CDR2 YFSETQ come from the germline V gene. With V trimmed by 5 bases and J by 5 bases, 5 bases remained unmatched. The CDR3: CASRIAGGPETQYF. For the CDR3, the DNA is TGCGCCAGCAGGATAGCGGGAGGGCCGGAGACCCAGTACTTC.

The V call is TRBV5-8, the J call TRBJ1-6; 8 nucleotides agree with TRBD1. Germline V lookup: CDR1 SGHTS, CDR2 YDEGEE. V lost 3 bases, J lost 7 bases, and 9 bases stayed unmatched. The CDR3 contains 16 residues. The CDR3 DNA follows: TGTGCCAGCAGCTCAAGACAGGGGTGGAGGAATTCACCCCTCCACTTT. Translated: CASSSRQGWRNSPLHF.

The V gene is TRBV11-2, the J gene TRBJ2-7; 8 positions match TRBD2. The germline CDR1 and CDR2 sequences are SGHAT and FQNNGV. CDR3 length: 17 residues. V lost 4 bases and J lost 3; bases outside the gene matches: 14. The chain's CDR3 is CASSYPRGGGPFYEQYF. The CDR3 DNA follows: TGTGCCAGCAGCTATCCCCGGGGGGGAGGCCCATTCTACGAGCAGTACTTC.

DNA for the CDR3: TGTGCCAGCAGCGAGGGACAGGGGGCTGTTTGGGGGAACACTGAAGCTTTCTTT. Residues: CASSEGQGAVWGNTEAFF. The chain combines TRBV11-3 with TRBJ1-1; 12 nucleotides match TRBD1. Germline loops: CDR1 SGHNT, CDR2 YENEEA. The junction had 11 bases not matched to a gene; V was cut back by 5 bases and J by 1 base. The CDR3 runs to 18 residues.

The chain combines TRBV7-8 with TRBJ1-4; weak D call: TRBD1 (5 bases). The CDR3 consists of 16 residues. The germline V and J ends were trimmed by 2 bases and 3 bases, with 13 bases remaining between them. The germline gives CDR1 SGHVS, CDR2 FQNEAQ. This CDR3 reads CASSLRRLGANEKLFF. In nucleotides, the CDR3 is TGTGCCAGCAGCTTACGGCGGCTGGGGGCTAATGAAAAACTGTTTTTT. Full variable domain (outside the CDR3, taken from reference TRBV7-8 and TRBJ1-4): GAGVSQSPRYKVAKRGQDVALRCDPISGHVSLFWYQQALGQGPEFLTYFQNEAQLDKSGLPSDRFFAERPEGSVSTLKIQRTQQEDSAVYLCASSLRRLGANEKLFFGSGTQLSVL.

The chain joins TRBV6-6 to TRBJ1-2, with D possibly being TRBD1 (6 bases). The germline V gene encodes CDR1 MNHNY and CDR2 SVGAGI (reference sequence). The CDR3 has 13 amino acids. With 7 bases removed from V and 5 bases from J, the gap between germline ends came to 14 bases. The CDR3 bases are TGTGCCAGCACCCTCACCGGACAGTATGGCTACACCTTC. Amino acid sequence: CASTLTGQYGYTF.

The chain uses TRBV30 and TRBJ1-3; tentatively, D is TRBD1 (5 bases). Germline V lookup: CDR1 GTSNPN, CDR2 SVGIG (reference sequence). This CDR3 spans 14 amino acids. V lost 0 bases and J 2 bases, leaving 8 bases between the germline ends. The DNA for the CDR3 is TGTGCCTGGAGTGTGGGGGTTGCTGGAAACACCATATATTTT. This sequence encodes CAWSVGVAGNTIYF. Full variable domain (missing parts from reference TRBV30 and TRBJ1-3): SQTIHQWPATLVQPVGSPLSLECTVEGTSNPNLYWYRQAAGRGLQLLFYSVGIGQISSEVPQNLSASRPQDRQFILSSKKLLLSDSGFYLCAWSVGVAGNTIYFGEGSWLTVV.

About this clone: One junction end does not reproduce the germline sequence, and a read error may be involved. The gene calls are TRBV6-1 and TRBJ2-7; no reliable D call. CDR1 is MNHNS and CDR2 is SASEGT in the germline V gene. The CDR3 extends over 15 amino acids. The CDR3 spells CASSDLGLLSTSIFF. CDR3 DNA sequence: TGTGCCAGCAGTGACCTAGGTCTCTTATCTACGAGCATCTTCTTC.